Sequencing of this T cell receptor beta chain was carried out in a study of cytomegalovirus exposure and HLA in healthy donors. Study-wide findings and caveats: First-cohort TCR clusters were later found to tend to co-occur in the 120 validation repertoires. In vitro testing confirmed three CMV-associated chains as specific for CMV antigens. It was reported that the classifier diagnosed cytomegalovirus status with high specificity and sensitivity in both the original and validation cohorts.

The donors belonged to the approximately 120-subject validation cohort, separate from the roughly 670-subject first cohort. With respect to this clone: Its cognate antigen is unknown.

This CDR3 region has 14 residues. Germline V gene lookup returns CDR1 SGHVS and CDR2 FNYEAQ. V gave up 2 bases and J gave up 3 bases, with 10 bases separating them. Assay used: immunoSEQ multiplex PCR; TCRdb lists only in-frame clones, some missing. This sample has fewer than 400,000 clones, with about nine tenths found just once. This TCR derives from a young woman in good health and CMV-seronegative. Sequencing was performed on PBMCs. This chain connects TRBV7-6 to TRBJ2-5; maybe TRBD1 (5 bases). CDR3 nucleotide sequence: TGTGCCAGCAGCTTAAATCCGACAGAAGAGACCCAGTACTTC. Amino acid sequence: CASSLNPTEETQYF.